This is a list of T cell receptor beta chains from one sample in a study of T cell responses to AZD1222 COVID-19 vaccine. The data were produced by immunoSEQ multiplex PCR, yet TCRdb's version contains in-frame clones alone and is incomplete. The sample lists 120,000 to 150,000 clones, approximately 90% seen once, with roughly 4.6% in the top ten. This specimen consisted of peripheral blood, obtained on day 0 of AZD1222 vaccination. The receptors were gathered from an adult in good health. Each CDR3 is given with its conserved first and last residue. A D gene is named only where the DNA matches it firmly. Size tells how often a clone was seen (once, few, many) or the class of an expanded clone, and some rows leave it out.

NA	TRBJ1-4	NA	TRBV4-3	CASSQDGATNEKLFF	TGCGCCAGCAGCCAGGATGGAGCAACTAATGAAAAACTGTTTTTT
TRBD1	TRBJ1-4	NA	TRBV2	CASSGTGQPNEKLFF	TGTGCCAGCAGTGGGACAGGGCAGCCTAATGAAAAACTGTTTTTT
TRBD1	TRBJ1-1	few	TRBV18	CASSPRGQGDEAFF	TGTGCCAGCTCACCAAGGGGGCAAGGGGATGAAGCTTTCTTT
NA	TRBJ1-2	NA	TRBV28	CASSRTGGYTF	TGTGCCAGCAGCCGGACGGGCGGCTACACCTTC
NA	TRBJ1-5	NA	TRBV6-2/TRBV6-3	CASSTQRGPQHF	TGTGCCAGCAGTACTCAGCGGGGGCCCCAGCATTTT
NA	TRBJ1-4	NA	TRBV28	CASSLGKVSGNNEKLFF	TGTGCCAGCAGTTTGGGGAAGGTGTCGGGAAATAATGAAAAACTGTTTTTT
TRBD1	TRBJ2-3	NA	TRBV5-5	CASSLGTGSDTQYF	TGTGCCAGCAGCTTGGGGACAGGATCAGATACGCAGTATTTT
TRBD2	TRBJ2-1	NA	TRBV19	CASSVTSGGSNEQFF	TGTGCCAGTAGTGTAACTAGCGGGGGGTCCAATGAGCAGTTCTTC
NA	TRBJ1-3	NA	TRBV12-3/TRBV12-4	CASSIIGNTIYF	TGTGCCAGCAGTATAATTGGAAACACCATATATTTT
NA	TRBJ2-7	NA	TRBV4-3	CASSQGWQGMYSTPYEQYF	TGCGCCAGCAGCCAAGGGTGGCAGGGAATGTATTCCACACCTTACGAGCAGTACTTC
NA	TRBJ2-7	NA	TRBV6-2/TRBV6-3	CASSYAAGRPYEQYF	TGTGCCAGCAGTTACGCGGCAGGGAGGCCCTACGAGCAGTACTTC
NA	TRBJ2-3	NA	TRBV2	CASSGTARTDTQYF	TGTGCCAGCAGTGGCACGGCCCGCACAGATACGCAGTATTTT
NA	TRBJ1-6	NA	TRBV27	CASRVQLNSPLHF	TGTGCCAGCAGGGTACAGTTGAATTCACCCCTCCACTTT
TRBD2	TRBJ2-1	NA	TRBV5-1	CASSLGGTSGYNEQFF	TGCGCCAGCAGCTTGGGGGGGACTAGCGGCTACAATGAGCAGTTCTTC
NA	TRBJ2-7	NA	TRBV19	CASSMGSGESSYEQYF	TGTGCCAGTAGTATGGGTAGCGGCGAAAGCTCCTACGAGCAGTACTTC
TRBD1	TRBJ2-7	NA	TRBV19	CASSIGTGGYEQYF	TGTGCCAGTAGTATAGGGACAGGGGGCTACGAGCAGTACTTC
NA	TRBJ2-1	NA	TRBV6-5	CASRPLEILEQFF	TGTGCCAGCAGACCCTTGGAAATCCTTGAGCAGTTCTTC
NA	TRBJ2-7	NA	TRBV14	CASSQGPKGSDDEQYF	TGTGCCAGCAGCCAAGGCCCGAAAGGGAGTGACGACGAGCAGTACTTC
NA	TRBJ2-7	NA	TRBV3-1/TRBV3-2	CASSQDLSSYEQYF	TGTGCCAGCAGCCAAGATTTGAGCTCCTACGAGCAGTACTTC
NA	TRBJ1-4	NA	TRBV25-1	CASSSQQGRLEKLFF	TGTGCCAGCTCATCACAACAGGGCCGACTGGAAAAACTGTTTTTT
NA	TRBJ1-2	once	TRBV27	CASSLGPKGSKLAGYTF	TGTGCCAGCAGTTTGGGTCCGAAAGGGTCTAAGCTTGCTGGCTACACCTTC
NA	TRBJ2-7	NA	TRBV10-1	CASSARRPKASSYEQYF	TGCGCCAGCAGTGCCCGTAGGCCGAAGGCCTCCTCCTACGAGCAGTACTTC
TRBD1	TRBJ2-7	once	TRBV28	CATRGQARYEQYF	TGTGCCACCAGAGGACAGGCCCGCTACGAGCAGTACTTC
NA	TRBJ1-6	NA	TRBV6-5	CASMGGGNSPLHF	TGTGCCAGCATGGGAGGTGGCAATTCACCCCTCCACTTT
NA	TRBJ1-4	NA	TRBV25-1	CASSEVTNEKLFF	TGTGCCAGCAGTGAGGTGACTAATGAAAAACTGTTTTTT
TRBD1	TRBJ2-4	NA	TRBV3-1/TRBV3-2	CASSLRPRGNFDKNIQYF	TGTGCCAGCAGCCTACGGCCCAGGGGGAATTTCGACAAAAACATTCAGTACTTC
NA	TRBJ2-7	NA	TRBV5-1	CASSLSRDVSYEQYF	TGCGCCAGCAGCTTGAGCAGGGACGTCTCCTACGAGCAGTACTTC
NA	TRBJ2-7	once	TRBV28	CASSFNRLGHSYEQYF	TGTGCCAGCAGTTTTAATCGGCTGGGACACTCCTACGAGCAGTACTTC
TRBD1	TRBJ2-7	NA	TRBV18	CASSPRDSYYEQYF	TGTGCCAGCTCACCAAGGGACAGCTACTACGAGCAGTACTTC
NA	TRBJ1-2	NA	TRBV28	CASSFAGGYTF	TGTGCCAGCAGTTTTGCGGGTGGCTACACCTTC
TRBD1	TRBJ1-6	few	TRBV6-2/TRBV6-3	CASSYSGQGNSPLHF	TGTGCCAGCAGTTACTCGGGACAGGGTAATTCACCCCTCCACTTT
NA	TRBJ1-2	NA	TRBV18	CASSPSEGANYGYTF	TGTGCCAGCTCACCAAGCGAGGGGGCTAACTATGGCTACACCTTC
NA	TRBJ2-7	once	TRBV2	CASSEEGQYEQYF	TGTGCCAGCAGTGAAGAGGGTCAGTACGAGCAGTACTTC
TRBD1	TRBJ2-7	NA	TRBV5-6	CASSLYQGGQGTYEQYF	TGTGCCAGCAGCTTGTATCAAGGGGGACAGGGGACCTACGAGCAGTACTTC
TRBD2	TRBJ2-7	NA	TRBV6-5	CASSYSILAGEYEQYF	TGTGCCAGCAGTTACTCGATCCTAGCGGGAGAATACGAGCAGTACTTC
TRBD2	TRBJ2-1	NA	TRBV7-2	CASSSSYTSGGEQFF	TGTGCCAGCAGCTCCTCTTACACTAGCGGTGGTGAGCAGTTCTTC
NA	TRBJ1-5	NA	TRBV28	CASIGPSNQPQHF	TGTGCCAGCATAGGGCCTTCCAATCAGCCCCAGCATTTT
NA	TRBJ2-6	NA	TRBV4-3	CASSQDSSNGANVLTF	TGCGCCAGCAGCCAAGATAGTAGTAATGGGGCCAACGTCCTGACTTTC
NA	TRBJ2-7	NA	TRBV5-6	CASSIQRDLWIGQYF	TGTGCCAGCAGCATACAACGGGACCTATGGATTGGGCAGTACTTC
NA	TRBJ2-7	NA	TRBV5-6	CASSLSGGDEQYF	TGTGCCAGCAGCTTGTCGGGTGGGGACGAGCAGTACTTC
NA	TRBJ2-1	NA	TRBV7-2	CASSLDSIAVEQFF	TGTGCCAGCAGCTTAGATAGTATAGCGGTTGAGCAGTTCTTC
NA	TRBJ1-4	NA	TRBV29-1	CSVEVPGRSRELFF	TGCAGCGTTGAAGTCCCAGGGCGTAGTAGAGAACTGTTTTTT
NA	TRBJ1-2	NA	TRBV19	CASTIDGVGYGYTF	TGTGCCAGTACCATAGATGGGGTCGGCTATGGCTACACCTTC
TRBD2	TRBJ2-3	NA	TRBV6-6	CASRSSGRASDTQYF	TGTGCCAGCAGATCAAGCGGGAGGGCGTCAGATACGCAGTATTTT
TRBD1	TRBJ2-7	NA	TRBV6-5	CASRPNTGGVYEQYF	TGTGCCAGCAGGCCAAACACAGGGGGCGTCTACGAGCAGTACTTC
NA	TRBJ1-2	NA	TRBV12-3/TRBV12-4	CASRGAGDYGYTF	TGTGCCAGCAGGGGGGCTGGGGACTATGGCTACACCTTC
TRBD1	TRBJ1-5	NA	TRBV19	CASSLSGRGLNQPQHF	TGTGCCAGTAGTTTATCAGGAAGGGGGCTAAATCAGCCCCAGCATTTT
NA	TRBJ2-7	few	TRBV6-1	CASSEPRGPSSYEQYF	TGTGCCAGCAGTGAGCCACGGGGGCCTAGCTCCTACGAGCAGTACTTC
NA	TRBJ1-4	NA	TRBV19	CASSIVGMNEKLFF	TGTGCCAGTAGTATTGTAGGGATGAATGAAAAACTGTTTTTT
NA	TRBJ2-1	NA	TRBV23-1	CASSQRRADSHNEQFF	TGCGCCAGCAGTCAAAGAAGAGCTGACAGCCACAATGAGCAGTTCTTC
TRBD2	TRBJ2-1	NA	TRBV19	CASSGLAGVGNEQFF	TGTGCCAGTAGTGGACTAGCGGGAGTAGGCAATGAGCAGTTCTTC